One and the same sample provided the 20 T cell receptor beta chains below, sequenced in a study of blood T cell repertoires in COVID-19. TCRdb keeps only in-frame clones here, not all; method: immunoSEQ multiplex PCR. The data hold 400,000 or so clones, with roughly 86% observed a single time. Sequencing was carried out using PBMCs or T cells enriched from blood (not recorded which). The receptors were sampled from a woman aged 40 to 50 with acute COVID-19.

The chain couples TRBV4-1 to TRBJ2-6, with a weak D call TRBD1 (6 bases). CDR3 size: 21 residues. From germline, CDR1 is MGHRA and CDR2 YSYEKL. The V end was cut by 3 bases, the J end by 0 bases, with 24 bases between. The CDR3 region has the DNA TGCGCCAGCAGCCATCGGATCCGGGACACCCAAGAAAGCTCTGGGGCCAACGTCCTGACTTTC. Its translation: CASSHRIRDTQESSGANVLTF.

The chain is built from TRBV2 and TRBJ2-3; tentative D call: TRBD1 (6 bases). Trimming removed 6 bases from V and 1 base from J, with 11 bases in between. The germline gives CDR1 SNHLY, CDR2 FYNNEI. This CDR3 region has 14 residues. CDR3 sequence reads: CASSRGRGTDTQYF. In DNA form, the CDR3 reads TGTGCCAGCAGCAGGGGAAGGGGCACAGATACGCAGTATTTT.

The V gene is TRBV30, the J gene TRBJ2-1; 7 positions match TRBD1. This CDR3 is built from 11 residues. Germline values: CDR1 GTSNPN, CDR2 SVGIG (reference sequence). CDR3 residues: CAWGQFDEQFF. DNA of the CDR3: TGTGCTTGGGGACAGTTCGATGAGCAGTTCTTC. Drawing the rest from reference TRBV30 and TRBJ2-1, the complete variable domain is SQTIHQWPATLVQPVGSPLSLECTVEGTSNPNLYWYRQAAGRGLQLLFYSVGIGQISSEVPQNLSASRPQDRQFILSSKKLLLSDSGFYLCAWGQFDEQFFGPGTRLTVL.

The chain carries TRBV5-1 and TRBJ2-3; 7 bases are a match to TRBD1. CDR1 SGHRS and CDR2 YFSETQ come from the germline V gene. J was trimmed by 5 bases and V by 7 bases; bases with no gene match: 13. The length of the CDR3 is 15 residues. The chain's CDR3 is CASRDPTGRKDTQYF. The CDR3 DNA sequence: TGCGCCAGCCGGGACCCGACAGGGCGGAAAGATACGCAGTATTTT.

In this sample, this clone turned up once. The chain is built from TRBV4-1 and TRBJ2-7; 9 nucleotides agree with TRBD1. Germline V gene data show CDR1 as MGHRA and CDR2 as YSYEKL. The junction had 8 bases not matched to a gene; V was cut back by 5 bases and J by 3 bases. The CDR3 is 15 residues long. CDR3 bases: TGCGCCAGCAGCGAAATTCCGACAGGGGGCTACGAGCAGTACTTC. Protein: CASSEIPTGGYEQYF.

This chain links TRBV18 with TRBJ1-6, with 11 bases that match TRBD1. Germline CDR1 KGHSH, CDR2 LQKENI. V was pared by 5 bases and J by 9 bases, with 6 bases of the junction left unmatched. This CDR3 is 15 amino acids long. The CDR3 spells CASSGRTGGFSPLHF. The CDR3 DNA sequence: TGTGCCAGCTCAGGGCGGACAGGGGGCTTTTCACCCCTCCACTTT.

The rearrangement joins TRBV6-5 to TRBJ2-6; no firm D call. The ends were cut back, 4 bases at V and 4 bases at J, with 5 bases in the middle. The germline CDR1 and CDR2 sequences are MNHEY and SVGAGI. The CDR3 consists of 13 residues. CDR3 loop: CASSSQGANVLTF. CDR3 nucleotides: TGTGCCAGCAGTTCCCAGGGGGCCAACGTCCTGACTTTC.

A single count supports this clone. The chain joins TRBV11-2 to TRBJ2-5, with 9 bases lining up with TRBD1. CDR1 and CDR2 from the germline V gene are SGHAT and FQNNGV. After removal of 0 bases from V and 5 bases from J, the junction contained 4 bases not matched to a gene. The CDR3 length is 15 residues. DNA of the CDR3: TGTGCCAGCAGCTTAGATTGGGACAGGGCTGAGACCCAGTACTTC. Encoded protein: CASSLDWDRAETQYF.

The chain recombines TRBV27 with TRBJ1-1; 8 bases line up with TRBD1. V lost 6 bases and J lost 1; bases outside the gene matches: 4. The V gene's germline CDR1 is MNHEY and CDR2 SMNVEV (reference sequence). CDR3 length equals 14 residues. This CDR3 is CASRGTGKNTEAFF. The CDR3 DNA reads TGTGCCAGCAGGGGGACAGGTAAGAACACTGAAGCTTTCTTT.

This chain links TRBV12-3 or TRBV12-4 with TRBJ2-1; D remains ambiguous. The CDR3 is made up of 12 amino acids. Trimming left V 7 bases short and J 2 bases short, with 6 bases between. The CDR3 DNA sequence: TGTGCCAGCACCATCACCTACAATGAGCAGTTCTTC. Its translation: CASTITYNEQFF.

The rearrangement uses TRBV7-9 and TRBJ2-3; no clear D gene. The CDR3 runs 15 residues. From germline, CDR1 is SEHNR and CDR2 FQNEAQ (reference sequence). With 2 bases removed from V and 2 bases from J, the gap between germline ends came to 11 bases. For the CDR3, the DNA is TGTGCCAGCAGCTTAAGCCAAACCGACACAGATACGCAGTATTTT. Translating it yields CASSLSQTDTDTQYF.

This clone was counted a single time. The V gene is TRBV19, the J gene TRBJ1-1; no definite D call. Germline V gives CDR1 LNHDA, CDR2 SQIVND (reference sequence). This CDR3 spans 16 amino acids. Trimming left V 7 bases short and J 4 bases short, with 22 bases between. The DNA for the CDR3 is TGTGCCAGTACCGCCTTCCTTGGCAGTTATCTCACTGAAGCTTTCTTT. Translated, it gives CASTAFLGSYLTEAFF. Full variable domain (missing parts from reference TRBV19 and TRBJ1-1): DGGITQSPKYLFRKEGQNVTLSCEQNLNHDAMYWYRQDPGQGLRLIYYSQIVNDFQKGDIAEGYSVSREKKESFPLTVTSAQKNPTAFYLCASTAFLGSYLTEAFFGQGTRLTVV.

The chain employs TRBV9 and TRBJ1-1; D not resolved. Per germline, CDR1 SGDLS and CDR2 YYNGEE. Trimming removed 6 bases at V and 3 bases at J, with 15 bases between. CDR3 length: 14 amino acids. CDR3 sequence reads: CASNGPISYTEAFF. The CDR3, as DNA: TGTGCCAGCAATGGGCCTATCTCTTACACTGAAGCTTTCTTT.

Only a few counts were recorded for this clone. The V and J genes are TRBV9 and TRBJ2-3; a weak D match, TRBD2 (5 bases). V dropped 5 bases and J dropped 4 bases, with 8 bases sitting between them. This CDR3 region has 12 residues. Germline V gene lookup returns CDR1 SGDLS and CDR2 YYNGEE. In nucleotides, the CDR3 is TGTGCCAGCAGGGGAGCGGCAGATACGCAGTATTTT. Its translation: CASRGAADTQYF.

This chain connects TRBV6-2 or TRBV6-3 to TRBJ2-6, with D possibly TRBD2 on 5 matching bases. There are 15 residues in the CDR3. V was clipped by 2 bases and J by 2 bases, with 7 bases between them. CDR1 and CDR2 from the germline V gene are MNHEY and SVGEGT. The CDR3 sequence: CASSYIGAGANVLTF. In nucleotides, the CDR3 is TGTGCCAGCAGTTACATCGGGGCTGGGGCCAACGTCCTGACTTTC.

This chain uses TRBV5-8 with TRBJ1-5, with D possibly being TRBD1 (6 bases). The length of the CDR3 is 15 residues. Trimming removed 4 bases at V and 6 bases at J, with 17 bases between. Germline V gene data show CDR1 as SGHTS and CDR2 as YDEGEE. The CDR3 coding sequence is TGTGCCAGCAGCGTCCCAGGGGAATTATCTCAGCCCCAGCATTTT. Translated: CASSVPGELSQPQHF. Full variable domain (outside the CDR3, taken from reference TRBV5-8 and TRBJ1-5): EAGVTQSPTHLIKTRGQQATLRCSPISGHTSVYWYQQALGLGLQFLLWYDEGEERNRGNFPPRFSGRQFPNYSSELNVNALELEDSALYLCASSVPGELSQPQHFGDGTRLSIL.

This clone occurred a few times. J is TRBJ1-4 and V is TRBV11-2; 7 nucleotides match TRBD1. Germline loops: CDR1 SGHAT, CDR2 FQNNGV. Trimming cost V 4 bases and J 2 bases; bases outside gene matches: 7. The CDR3 loop spans 16 amino acids. The CDR3 protein is CASSSRQGGTNEKLFF. In DNA, the CDR3 is TGTGCCAGCAGCTCCCGACAGGGTGGGACTAATGAAAAACTGTTTTTT.

V gene TRBV3-1 (or the pseudogene TRBV3-2) combines with J gene TRBJ2-5, with 8 positions matching TRBD2. This CDR3 has 15 residues. The V and J ends lost 7 bases and 3 bases, in that order; junction bases with no gene match: 10. Germline V lookup: CDR1 LGHDT, CDR2 YNNKEL (reference sequence). The CDR3 region has the DNA TGTGCCAGCAAAGGAAGTCGAGCGGGGGAAGAGACCCAGTACTTC. It is translated as CASKGSRAGEETQYF.

The genes are TRBV7-9 and TRBJ2-3, with 10 bases fitting TRBD2. Germline lookup yields CDR1 SEHNR and CDR2 FQNEAQ (reference sequence). The CDR3 loop spans 18 amino acids. V lost 4 bases and J lost 3; bases outside the gene matches: 13. The DNA of the CDR3 is TGTGCCAGCAGCTCACCCACTACTAGCGGGGTAGGGACAGATACGCAGTATTTT. Encoded protein: CASSSPTTSGVGTDTQYF.

This clone appeared a single time. The chain uses TRBV5-1 and TRBJ1-2, with TRBD1 identical over 7 bases. CDR3 length: 14 residues. In germline, CDR1 is SGHRS, CDR2 YFSETQ. V was clipped by 4 bases and J by 4 bases; unmatched bases: 7. The CDR3 sequence: CASSPPRDSYGYTF. The CDR3 nucleotides read TGCGCCAGCAGCCCACCCCGGGACAGCTATGGCTACACCTTC.